The TCR beta chain under discussion was sequenced for a study of T cell repertoires in cytomegalovirus infection. The wider study: Carrying CMV and the relevant HLA type showed in public TCR beta signatures. Study-wide points: Summed frequency of public TCR beta families distinguished CMV carriers with the relevant HLA. What dominated the ex vivo response were HLA-C-restricted CMV-specific TCR beta clonotypes.

From germline, CDR1 is SGHAT and CDR2 FQNNGV. V was shortened by 5 bases and J by 7 bases, with 14 bases between the two germline ends. CDR3 length: 13 residues. This clonotype was seen many times. Its antigen is not known. TCRdb processed the reads anew with MiXCR; each CDR3 protein has one entry. The table lists nearly 650,000 distinct CDR3 sequences, less than 25% of them singletons. Sequenced: CD8+ T cells from PBMCs. This TCR was sampled from a human donor in good health (CMV status not recorded). Some clones in this sample may be carry-over from other donors' samples. This chain links TRBV11-2 with TRBJ2-5; TRBD2 is a possible D gene (5 bases). The CDR3 bases are TGTGCCAGCAGCCCTCAGCGGCGTGGGACCCAGTACTTC. Amino acids: CASSPQRRGTQYF.